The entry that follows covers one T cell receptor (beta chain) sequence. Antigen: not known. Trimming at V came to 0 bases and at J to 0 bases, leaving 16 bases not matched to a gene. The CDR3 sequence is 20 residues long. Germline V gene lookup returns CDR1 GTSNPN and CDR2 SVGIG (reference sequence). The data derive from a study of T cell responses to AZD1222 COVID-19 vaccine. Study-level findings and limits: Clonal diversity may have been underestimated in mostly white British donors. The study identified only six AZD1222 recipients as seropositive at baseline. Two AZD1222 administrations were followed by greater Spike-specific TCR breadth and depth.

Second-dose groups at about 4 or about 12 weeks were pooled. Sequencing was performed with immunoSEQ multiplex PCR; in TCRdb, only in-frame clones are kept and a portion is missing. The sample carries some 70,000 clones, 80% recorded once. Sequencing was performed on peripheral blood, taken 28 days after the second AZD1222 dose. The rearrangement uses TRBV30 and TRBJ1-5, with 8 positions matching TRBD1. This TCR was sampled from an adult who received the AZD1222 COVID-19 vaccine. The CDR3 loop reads CAWSVSHKQTGAYSNQPQHF. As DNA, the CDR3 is TGTGCCTGGAGTGTAAGCCACAAACAGACAGGGGCGTATAGCAATCAGCCCCAGCATTTT.